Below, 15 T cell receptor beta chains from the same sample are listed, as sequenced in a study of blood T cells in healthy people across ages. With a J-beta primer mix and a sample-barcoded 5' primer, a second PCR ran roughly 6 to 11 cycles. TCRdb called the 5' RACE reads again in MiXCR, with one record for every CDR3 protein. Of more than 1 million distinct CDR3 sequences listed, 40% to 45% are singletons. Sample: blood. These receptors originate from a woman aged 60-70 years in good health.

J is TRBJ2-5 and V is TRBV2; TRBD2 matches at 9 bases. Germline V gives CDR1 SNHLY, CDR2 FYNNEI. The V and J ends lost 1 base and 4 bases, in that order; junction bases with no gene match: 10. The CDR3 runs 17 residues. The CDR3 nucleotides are TGTGCCAGCAGTGAAGGTGGTAGCGGGAGCACGGGAGAGACCCAGTACTTC. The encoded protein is CASSEGGSGSTGETQYF.

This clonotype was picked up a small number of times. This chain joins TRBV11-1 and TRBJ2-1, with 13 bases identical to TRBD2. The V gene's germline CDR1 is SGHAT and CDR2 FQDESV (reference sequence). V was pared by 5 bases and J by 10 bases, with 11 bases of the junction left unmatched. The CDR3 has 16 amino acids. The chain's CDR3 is CASSTHTSGRDWEQFF. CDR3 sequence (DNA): TGTGCCAGCAGCACGCATACTAGCGGGAGGGACTGGGAGCAGTTCTTC.

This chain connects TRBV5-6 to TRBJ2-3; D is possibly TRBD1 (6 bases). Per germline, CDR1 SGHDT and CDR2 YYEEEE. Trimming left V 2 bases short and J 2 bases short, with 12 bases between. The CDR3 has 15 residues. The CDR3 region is CASSLTGHFTDTQYF. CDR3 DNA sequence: TGTGCCAGCAGCTTAACGGGACATTTCACAGATACGCAGTATTTT.

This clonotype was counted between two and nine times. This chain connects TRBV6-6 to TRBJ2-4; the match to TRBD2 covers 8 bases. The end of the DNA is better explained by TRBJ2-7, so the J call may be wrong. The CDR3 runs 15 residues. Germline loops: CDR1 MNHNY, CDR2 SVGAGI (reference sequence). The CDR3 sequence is CASRDGGARVYEQYF. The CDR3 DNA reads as TGTGCCAGCCGGGACGGGGGGGCTAGAGTCTACGAGCAGTACTTC.

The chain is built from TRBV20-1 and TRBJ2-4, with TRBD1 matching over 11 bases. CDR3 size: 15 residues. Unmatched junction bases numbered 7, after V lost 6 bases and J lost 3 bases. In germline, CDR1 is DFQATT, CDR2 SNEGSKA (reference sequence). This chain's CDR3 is CSAMGTGGNKNIQYF. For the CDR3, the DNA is TGCAGTGCGATGGGGACAGGGGGTAACAAAAACATTCAGTACTTC.

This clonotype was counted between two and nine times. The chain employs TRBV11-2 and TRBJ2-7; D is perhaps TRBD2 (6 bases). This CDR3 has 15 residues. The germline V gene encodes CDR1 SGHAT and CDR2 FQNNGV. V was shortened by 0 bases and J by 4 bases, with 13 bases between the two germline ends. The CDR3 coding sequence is TGTGCCAGCAGCTTAGATGCGGCGGGGACTTACGAGCAGTACTTC. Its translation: CASSLDAAGTYEQYF. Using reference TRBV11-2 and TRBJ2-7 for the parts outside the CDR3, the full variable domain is EAGVAQSPRYKIIEKRQSVAFWCNPISGHATLYWYQQILGQGPKLLIQFQNNGVVDDSQLPKDRFSAERLKGVDSTLKIQPAKLEDSAVYLCASSLDAAGTYEQYFGPGTRLTVT.

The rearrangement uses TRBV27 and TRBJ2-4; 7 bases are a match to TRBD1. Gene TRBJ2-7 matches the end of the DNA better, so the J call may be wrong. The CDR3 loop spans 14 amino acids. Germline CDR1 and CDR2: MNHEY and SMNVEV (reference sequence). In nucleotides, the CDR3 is TGTGCCAGCAGTTTAGGTTCGGGACAGTACGAGCAGTACTTC. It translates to CASSLGSGQYEQYF.

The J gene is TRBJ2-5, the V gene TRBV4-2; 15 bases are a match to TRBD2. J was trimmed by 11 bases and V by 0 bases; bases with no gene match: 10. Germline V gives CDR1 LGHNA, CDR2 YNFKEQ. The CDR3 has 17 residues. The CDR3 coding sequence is TGTGCCAGCAGCCAAGAACCCGGACTAGCGGGAGGGGGGGAGCAGTACTTC. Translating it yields CASSQEPGLAGGGEQYF.

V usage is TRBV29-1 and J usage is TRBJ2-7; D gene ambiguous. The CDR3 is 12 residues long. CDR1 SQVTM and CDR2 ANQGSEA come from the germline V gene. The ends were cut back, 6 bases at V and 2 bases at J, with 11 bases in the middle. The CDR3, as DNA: TGCAGCGTCTTTGACGGAGCCTACGAGCAGTACTTC. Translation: CSVFDGAYEQYF.

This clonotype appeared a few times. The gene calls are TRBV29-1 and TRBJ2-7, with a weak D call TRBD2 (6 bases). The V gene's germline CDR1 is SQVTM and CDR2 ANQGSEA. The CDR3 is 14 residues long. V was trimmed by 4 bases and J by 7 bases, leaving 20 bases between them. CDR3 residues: CSVGRLGSFFEQYF. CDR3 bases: TGCAGCGTTGGAAGACTAGGGAGTTTCTTTGAGCAGTACTTC.

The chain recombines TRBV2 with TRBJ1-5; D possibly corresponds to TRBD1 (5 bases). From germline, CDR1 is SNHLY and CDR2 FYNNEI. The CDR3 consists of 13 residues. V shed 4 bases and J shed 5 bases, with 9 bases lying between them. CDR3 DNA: TGTGCCAGCAGTGCCGGGGGGTATCAGCCCCAGCATTTT. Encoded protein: CASSAGGYQPQHF.

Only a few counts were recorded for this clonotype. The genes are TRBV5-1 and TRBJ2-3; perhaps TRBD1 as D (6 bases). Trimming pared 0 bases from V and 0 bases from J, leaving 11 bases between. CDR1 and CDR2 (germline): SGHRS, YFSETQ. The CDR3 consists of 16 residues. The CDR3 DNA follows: TGCGCCAGCAGCTTGGCGGGACACTCCAGCACAGATACGCAGTATTTT. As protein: CASSLAGHSSTDTQYF.

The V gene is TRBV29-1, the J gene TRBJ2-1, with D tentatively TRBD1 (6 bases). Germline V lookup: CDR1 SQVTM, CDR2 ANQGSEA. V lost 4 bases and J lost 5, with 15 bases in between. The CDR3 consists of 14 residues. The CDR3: CSVVPRGINNEQFF. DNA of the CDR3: TGCAGCGTTGTCCCCAGGGGCATAAACAATGAGCAGTTCTTC.

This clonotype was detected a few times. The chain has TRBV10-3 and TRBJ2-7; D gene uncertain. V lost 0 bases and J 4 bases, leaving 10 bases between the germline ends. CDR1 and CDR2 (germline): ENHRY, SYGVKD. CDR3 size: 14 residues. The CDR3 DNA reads TGTGCCATCAGTGAGTCAAGTGGGGATTACGAGCAGTACTTC. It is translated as CAISESSGDYEQYF.

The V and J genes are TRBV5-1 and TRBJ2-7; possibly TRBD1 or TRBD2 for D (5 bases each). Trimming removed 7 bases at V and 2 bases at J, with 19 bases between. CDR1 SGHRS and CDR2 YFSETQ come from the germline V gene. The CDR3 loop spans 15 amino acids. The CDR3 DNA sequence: TGCGCCAGCCGCACCCCAGGTTCGGGACCCTACGAGCAGTACTTC. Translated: CASRTPGSGPYEQYF.